This T cell receptor beta chain was captured in a study of blood T cell repertoires in COVID-19. Assay used: immunoSEQ multiplex PCR; TCRdb lists only in-frame clones, some missing. Among approximately 120,000 clones listed, approximately 84% were seen once. Sequencing was carried out using peripheral blood. This sequence was found in a woman aged 50 to 60 with acute or convalescent COVID-19.

CDR3 bases: TGCGCCAGCAGCTTGAGGCTAGCGGGGGAAGAGACCCAGTACTTC. Residues: CASSLRLAGEETQYF. The rearrangement links TRBV5-1 to TRBJ2-5; 10 bases agree with TRBD2. The germline CDR1 and CDR2 sequences are SGHRS and YFSETQ. J lost 3 bases, V lost 1 base, and 3 bases had no gene match. This CDR3 contains 15 residues. The complete variable domain, with remaining parts taken from reference TRBV5-1 and TRBJ2-5, reads KAGVTQTPRYLIKTRGQQVTLSCSPISGHRSVSWYQQTPGQGLQFLFEYFSETQRNKGNFPGRFSGRQFSNSRSEMNVSTLELGDSALYLCASSLRLAGEETQYFGPGTRLLVL.